These T cell receptor beta chains were read from a single sample in a study of cytotoxic CD8 clonotypes in ibrutinib-treated CLL. The table came from immunoSEQ multiplex PCR; TCRdb's copy has only in-frame clones and leaves some out. The table lists 110,000 to 150,000 clones, around 77% of them singletons. The sequencing here drew on PBMCs, taken after 12 months of ibrutinib treatment. The receptors stem from a human donor with chronic lymphocytic leukemia. Both conserved end residues are part of each CDR3. The D gene is left open where the match is weak. The listing skips clone size in some rows; elsewhere it reads once, few, many or a size class.

D gene	V gene	clone size	J gene	CDR3 DNA	CDR3 protein
-	TRBV28	-	TRBJ1-4	TGTGCCAGCAGTTTCTTCAGTAGGAATGAAAAACTGTTTTTT	CASSFFSRNEKLFF
TRBD1	TRBV7-2	-	TRBJ2-5	TGTGCCAGCAGCTTAAGTCCGGGACAGGGAAGAGAGACCCAGTACTTC	CASSLSPGQGRETQYF
-	TRBV7-3	few	TRBJ1-2	TGTGCCAGCAGCGCGACGGGGAGCTATGGCTACACCTTC	CASSATGSYGYTF
TRBD1	TRBV7-9	-	TRBJ1-1	TGTGCCAGCAGCGGCTGGACAGGGGTGGACACTGAAGCTTTCTTT	CASSGWTGVDTEAFF
-	TRBV11-1	-	TRBJ1-4	TGTGCCAGCAGCTTCTCTCCACTCGTGGGGGAAAAACTGTTTTTT	CASSFSPLVGEKLFF
-	TRBV20-1	-	TRBJ2-7	TGCAGTGCTAGAGGGACATATGAGCAGTACTTC	CSARGTYEQYF
-	TRBV2	-	TRBJ2-1	TGTGCCAGCAGTCGAATCCGGAGGGATGAGTTCTTC	CASSRIRRDEFF
-	TRBV2	-	TRBJ1-1	TGTGCCAGCAGTGAAATCGCGGTGAACACTGAAGCTTTCTTT	CASSEIAVNTEAFF
-	TRBV19	-	TRBJ2-7	TGTGCCAGTAGTCAGGGATTGTCCCTGTCTTGGGAGCAGTACTTC	CASSQGLSLSWEQYF
-	TRBV6-1	-	TRBJ1-5	TGTGCCAGCAGTGTGACCGAAGGGATTAGCAATCAGCCCCAGCATTTT	CASSVTEGISNQPQHF
-	TRBV19	few	TRBJ1-5	TGTGCCAGTAGTATGAGGGGAGCGCAGCCCCAGCATTTT	CASSMRGAQPQHF
-	TRBV5-4	-	TRBJ2-6	TGTGCCAGCAGCTTGGGTAAAGGGGCCAACGTCCTGACTTTC	CASSLGKGANVLTF
TRBD1	TRBV28	-	TRBJ2-7	TGTGCCAGCAGTACACAGGGGCTTTCCTACGAGCAGTACTTC	CASSTQGLSYEQYF
TRBD1	TRBV5-1	once	TRBJ2-3	TGCGCCAGCAGCTTGAACAGGGGATCAGATACGCAGTATTTT	CASSLNRGSDTQYF
TRBD1	TRBV5-1	-	TRBJ1-2	TGCGCCAGCTGGACAGGGCCAGATGGCTACACCTTC	CASWTGPDGYTF
TRBD1	TRBV7-9	-	TRBJ1-1	TGTGCCAGCAGCTTGGGACAGGGGTTCGCTGAAGCTTTCTTT	CASSLGQGFAEAFF
-	TRBV5-1	-	TRBJ2-2	TGCGCCAGCAGCTTGGCCGATGACGGGGAGCTGTTTTTT	CASSLADDGELFF
-	TRBV6-5	-	TRBJ1-2	TGTGCCAGCAGTTACGGTATACCCCCTGGCTACACCTTC	CASSYGIPPGYTF
-	TRBV5-6	-	TRBJ1-3	TGTGCCAGCAGCTTGGTGGTAGGGAACTCTGGAAACACCATATATTTT	CASSLVVGNSGNTIYF
-	TRBV19	many	TRBJ1-4	TGTGCCAGTAGTGGCTGGACGGGTAATGAAAAACTGTTTTTT	CASSGWTGNEKLFF
TRBD1	TRBV19	-	TRBJ2-7	TGTGCCAGTAGTCGACAGGGGTTGATGGACGAGCAGTACTTC	CASSRQGLMDEQYF
-	TRBV30	-	TRBJ1-3	TGTGCCTGGAGACCCACAGGGGGAAACACCATATATTTT	CAWRPTGGNTIYF